This T cell receptor (beta chain) emerged from a study of blood T cell repertoires in COVID-19. In the study overall: Acute and convalescent COVID-19 specimens originated in the United States, Italy and Spain. T cells, B-cell-depleted T cells, or PBMCs provided the cDNA or gDNA that served as material.

Original data processing: Scientists estimated how many nucleated cells there were by amplifying reference gene primers. The repertoire was sequenced with immunoSEQ multiplex PCR; TCRdb's copy has only in-frame clones and lacks some. V, J and clone size derive from that table, while D and trimming were established from the DNA sequence. The data contain around 20,000 clones, just under 90% of them seen just once; the ten biggest clones take up 11%. The CDR3 totals 18 residues. V gave up 3 bases and J gave up 8 bases; unmatched junction bases: 15. The germline CDR1 and CDR2 sequences are SGDLS and YYNGEE.

The chain employs TRBV9 and TRBJ2-1; 12 bases match TRBD2. This sequence was found in a human donor in a cohort sampled during active COVID-19. The sample comprised peripheral blood. The CDR3 bases are TGTGCCAGCAGCGACCCCACGCTAGCGGGAGGGCCGGTCGATGAGCAGTTCTTC. Its translation is CASSDPTLAGGPVDEQFF.